These T cell receptor beta chains were read from a single sample in a study of T-cell reconstitution after alpha-beta-depleted transplantation in children. TCRdb re-derived calls from the PCR reads in MiXCR, one entry per CDR3 protein. Of about 27,000 distinct CDR3 sequences listed, 15% to 20% are singletons. This specimen was PBMCs, mostly from graft donor cells, taken 60 days after TCRalphabeta/CD19-depleted stem cell transplant. Receptor source: a male patient under 10 years old who had a stem cell transplant for acute lymphoblastic leukemia, so the T cells may come from the graft donor. CDR3s include the opening cysteine and the closing phenylalanine or tryptophan. A D gene is named only where the DNA matches it firmly. Clone size is not always given. Where it is, it says once, few, many or a class for expanded clones.

V gene: TRBV5-1
J gene: TRBJ2-7
D gene: TRBD1
clone size: .
CDR3 protein: CASSFITGGSYEQYF
CDR3 DNA: TGCGCCAGCAGCTTTATTACAGGGGGCTCCTACGAGCAGTACTTC

V gene: TRBV20-1
J gene: TRBJ2-7
D gene: .
clone size: medium-sized
CDR3 protein: CSARDPRVSNEQYF
CDR3 DNA: TGCAGTGCTAGAGATCCCAGGGTCTCCAACGAGCAGTACTTC

V gene: TRBV6-5
J gene: TRBJ2-1
D gene: .
clone size: many
CDR3 protein: CASSYSLSGMEQFF
CDR3 DNA: TGTGCCAGCAGTTACAGCCTTTCAGGGATGGAGCAGTTCTTC

V gene: TRBV7-2
J gene: TRBJ1-3
D gene: .
clone size: .
CDR3 protein: CASSLGHPGNTIYF
CDR3 DNA: TGTGCCAGCAGCCTCGGACACCCTGGAAACACCATATATTTT

V gene: TRBV7-2
J gene: TRBJ2-5
D gene: TRBD2
clone size: .
CDR3 protein: CASSLGLPSQETQYF
CDR3 DNA: TGTGCCAGCAGCTTGGGACTACCATCCCAAGAGACCCAGTACTTC

V gene: TRBV20-1
J gene: TRBJ2-3
D gene: .
clone size: many
CDR3 protein: CSASSPDTRVDTQYF
CDR3 DNA: TGCAGTGCTAGTTCTCCGGACACCAGGGTAGATACGCAGTATTTT

V gene: TRBV4-2
J gene: TRBJ2-7
D gene: .
clone size: once
CDR3 protein: CASSQDLGGVPSYEQYF
CDR3 DNA: TGTGCCAGCAGCCAAGATCTCGGAGGGGTCCCTTCCTACGAGCAGTACTTC

V gene: TRBV6-1
J gene: TRBJ2-5
D gene: TRBD2
clone size: .
CDR3 protein: CASSGGWSGGSETQYF
CDR3 DNA: TGTGCCAGCAGTGGGGGTTGGAGCGGGGGGTCTGAGACCCAGTACTTC

V gene: TRBV29-1
J gene: TRBJ2-7
D gene: TRBD1
clone size: few
CDR3 protein: CSFRQGRTGAEQYF
CDR3 DNA: TGCAGCTTCCGACAGGGTCGGACGGGTGCCGAGCAGTACTTC

V gene: TRBV20-1
J gene: TRBJ2-7
D gene: .
clone size: .
CDR3 protein: CSAREYEQYF
CDR3 DNA: TGCAGTGCTAGGGAGTACGAGCAGTACTTC

V gene: TRBV6-6
J gene: TRBJ2-3
D gene: .
clone size: .
CDR3 protein: CASSRDSTDTQYF
CDR3 DNA: TGTGCCAGCAGCCGCGACAGCACAGATACGCAGTATTTT

V gene: TRBV6-5
J gene: TRBJ2-3
D gene: .
clone size: few
CDR3 protein: CASSYSDVGGPDTQYF
CDR3 DNA: TGTGCCAGCAGTTACTCGGACGTGGGGGGGCCAGATACGCAGTATTTT

V gene: TRBV5-5
J gene: TRBJ2-3
D gene: .
clone size: medium-sized
CDR3 protein: CASSSRERTDTQYF
CDR3 DNA: TGTGCCAGCAGCTCCCGCGAAAGGACAGATACGCAGTATTTT

V gene: TRBV5-4
J gene: TRBJ2-1
D gene: .
clone size: many
CDR3 protein: CASSTRDTASSSYNEQFF
CDR3 DNA: TGTGCCAGCAGCACCCGGGACACCGCTTCCAGCTCCTACAATGAGCAGTTCTTC

V gene: TRBV20-1
J gene: TRBJ2-1
D gene: .
clone size: few
CDR3 protein: CSAEIPLGYNEQFF
CDR3 DNA: TGCAGTGCTGAGATCCCCCTCGGGTACAATGAGCAGTTCTTC

V gene: TRBV20-1
J gene: TRBJ2-1
D gene: .
clone size: many
CDR3 protein: CSAGGLGTFVNEQFF
CDR3 DNA: TGCAGTGCCGGGGGACTGGGGACCTTTGTTAATGAGCAGTTCTTC

V gene: TRBV28
J gene: TRBJ1-1
D gene: .
clone size: many
CDR3 protein: CASSLSSGNTEAFF
CDR3 DNA: TGTGCCAGCAGTTTATCATCAGGGAACACTGAAGCTTTCTTT

V gene: TRBV6-5
J gene: TRBJ2-7
D gene: TRBD2
clone size: many
CDR3 protein: CASSLNAGTSSYEQYF
CDR3 DNA: TGTGCCAGCAGTTTAAACGCCGGGACTAGCTCCTACGAGCAGTACTTC

V gene: TRBV18
J gene: TRBJ1-2
D gene: TRBD1
clone size: few
CDR3 protein: CASSPLSLNRGNYGYTF
CDR3 DNA: TGTGCCAGCTCACCCCTAAGTCTGAACAGGGGTAACTATGGCTACACCTTC

V gene: TRBV30
J gene: TRBJ1-1
D gene: .
clone size: .
CDR3 protein: CAGGRDTEAFF
CDR3 DNA: TGTGCCGGGGGGAGGGACACTGAAGCTTTCTTT

V gene: TRBV20-1
J gene: TRBJ2-1
D gene: TRBD2
clone size: .
CDR3 protein: CSASSPGLAGSF
CDR3 DNA: TGCAGTGCTAGTTCTCCGGGACTAGCGGGCTCCTTC

V gene: TRBV20-1
J gene: TRBJ1-2
D gene: .
clone size: many
CDR3 protein: CSARPSGFYGYTF
CDR3 DNA: TGCAGTGCAAGGCCGTCTGGTTTCTATGGCTACACCTTC

V gene: TRBV14
J gene: TRBJ2-1
D gene: .
clone size: .
CDR3 protein: CASSPRPTGSSYNEQFF
CDR3 DNA: TGTGCCAGCAGCCCCAGGCCGACTGGAAGCTCCTACAATGAGCAGTTCTTC

V gene: TRBV12-3/TRBV12-4
J gene: TRBJ1-5
D gene: .
clone size: .
CDR3 protein: CASSFGDGNQPQHF
CDR3 DNA: TGTGCCAGCAGTTTTGGGGACGGCAATCAGCCCCAGCATTTT

V gene: TRBV5-5
J gene: TRBJ2-7
D gene: TRBD1
clone size: .
CDR3 protein: CASSSRVRQGADEQYF
CDR3 DNA: TGTGCCAGCAGCTCACGAGTAAGACAGGGGGCTGACGAGCAGTACTTC

V gene: TRBV3-1
J gene: TRBJ1-5
D gene: TRBD1
clone size: .
CDR3 protein: CASSQDSQGLQPQHF
CDR3 DNA: TGTGCCAGCAGCCAAGATTCACAGGGGCTTCAGCCCCAGCATTTT

V gene: TRBV30
J gene: TRBJ2-1
D gene: .
clone size: many
CDR3 protein: CAWSPWEDNEQFF
CDR3 DNA: TGTGCCTGGAGCCCTTGGGAAGACAATGAGCAGTTCTTC

V gene: TRBV6-5
J gene: TRBJ2-2
D gene: .
clone size: .
CDR3 protein: CASSYAGLDTGELFF
CDR3 DNA: TGTGCCAGCAGTTACGCGGGGTTGGACACCGGGGAGCTGTTTTTT